This TCR beta chain was obtained from a study of T cells in localized non-small cell lung cancer (dated by TCRdb to about 2020). About the study as a whole: Comparing tumors with uninvolved tumor-adjacent lungs, the study looked at the T cell repertoires of 236 patients with early-stage NSCLC. Of the NSCLC patients, roughly 130 were male and 107 were female, and the mean age was around 70 years. All 250 or so NSCLC patients in the cohort were treatment-naive and had localized lung tumors that were resected.

The CDR3 contains 13 residues, cysteine and phenylalanine counted. The sequence is cut down to CDR3 DNA, 39 bases in frame from base 1. V and J are truncated by 1 base and 3 bases respectively, leaving an intervening sequence of 4 bases. The CDR1 and CDR2 encoded by the germline V gene are SGHDN and FVKESK. Notes on this clone: What this receptor recognizes is not known. No much larger clone is present one base from it, and per-base qualities are unavailable.

Broad study findings and their caveats: A median of 57 of the top 100 tumor clones were detected in paired uninvolved adjacent lung, and 28 of these tumor clones were also found among the top 100 clones of the paired uninvolved adjacent lung. Because the study design was exploratory, TCR variables were selected using unadjusted p-values without false-discovery rate correction. Higher T cell density in blood was associated with longer overall survival, whereas higher clonality in adjacent lung was associated with shorter survival. Uninvolved tumor-adjacent lung showed the highest T cell clonality, higher than tumor, which suggests more focused antigenic responses in the uninvolved tumor-adjacent lung. Because multi-region sequencing of the tumors was not done, intratumor heterogeneity could not be ruled out.

The immunoSEQ Assay was used to sequence TCR beta CDR3 regions from DNA. The authors' pipeline ran thus. T cell density was computed as TCR beta template counts normalized to usable DNA estimated by amplifying housekeeping genes. Richness was estimated with the preseqR package, extrapolating to 400,000 templates for PBMC samples and 120,000 templates for tissue samples. Clonality was defined as one minus Pielou's evenness. Tissue-enriched TCRs were identified by differential abundance testing using productive amino-acid clonotypes, minimum total count 5 and alpha 0.1. Repertoire overlap between compartments was quantified with the Jaccard Index and Morisita Overlap Index. GLIPH clustered TCR beta CDR3s with public tetramer-defined viral CDR3s; viral motifs required at least three viral sequences plus V-gene enrichment. Drawn from immuneACCESS, this table holds only the in-frame rearrangements with V and J called that TCRdb kept. Clones are partly lost; checked studies trace under half to an unresolved V gene and leave the rest unexplained. For V, J and clone size, that table is used; D and trimming come from the DNA. Within this sample are around 78,000 clones, with approximately 80% of them counted one time only. The ten largest clones take up roughly 9% of the sample.

At diagnosis, peripheral blood, uninvolved tumor-adjacent lung and tumor were collected and were preserved as a mix of fresh-frozen and FFPE material. For TCR repertoire profiling, blood samples were analyzed in the form of peripheral blood mononuclear cells. The source material was peripheral blood, sampled before any cancer treatment. The chain couples TRBV14 to TRBJ1-3; a confident D gene designation cannot be given. The sequence was obtained from a female donor over 55 with stage I lung adenocarcinoma. The sequence in DNA is TGTGCCAGCAGCCAAGTGGGTGGAAACACCATATATTTT. Translated, this gives CASSQVGGNTIYF.